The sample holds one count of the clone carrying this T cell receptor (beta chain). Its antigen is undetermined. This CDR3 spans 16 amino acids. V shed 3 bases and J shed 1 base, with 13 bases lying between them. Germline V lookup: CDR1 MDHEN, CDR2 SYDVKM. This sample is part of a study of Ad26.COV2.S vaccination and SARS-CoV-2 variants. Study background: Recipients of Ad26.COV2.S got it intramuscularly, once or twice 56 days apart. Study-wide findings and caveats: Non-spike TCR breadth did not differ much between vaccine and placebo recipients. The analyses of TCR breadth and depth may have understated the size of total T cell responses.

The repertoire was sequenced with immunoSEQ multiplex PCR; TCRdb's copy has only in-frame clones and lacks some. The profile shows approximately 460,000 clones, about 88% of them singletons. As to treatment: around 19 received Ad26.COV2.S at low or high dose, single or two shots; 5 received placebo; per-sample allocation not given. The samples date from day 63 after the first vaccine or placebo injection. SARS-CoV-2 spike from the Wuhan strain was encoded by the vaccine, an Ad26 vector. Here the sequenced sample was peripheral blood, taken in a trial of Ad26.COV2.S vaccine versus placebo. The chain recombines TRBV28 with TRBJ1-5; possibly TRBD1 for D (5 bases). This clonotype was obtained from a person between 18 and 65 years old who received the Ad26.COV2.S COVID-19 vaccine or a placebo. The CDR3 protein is CASSLRQMYSNQPQHF. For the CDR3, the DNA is TGTGCCAGCAGTTTGAGACAGATGTACAGCAATCAGCCCCAGCATTTT.